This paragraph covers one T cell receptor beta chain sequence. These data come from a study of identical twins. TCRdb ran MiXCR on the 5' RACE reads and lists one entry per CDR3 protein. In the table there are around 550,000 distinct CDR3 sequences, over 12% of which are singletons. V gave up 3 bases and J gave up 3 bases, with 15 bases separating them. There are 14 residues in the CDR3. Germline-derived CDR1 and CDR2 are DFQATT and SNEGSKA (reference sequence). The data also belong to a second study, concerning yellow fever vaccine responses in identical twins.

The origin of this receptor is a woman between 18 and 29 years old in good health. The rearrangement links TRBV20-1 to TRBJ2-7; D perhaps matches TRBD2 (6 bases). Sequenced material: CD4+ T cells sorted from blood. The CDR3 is CSARATSLGYEQYF. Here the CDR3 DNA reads TGCAGTGCTAGGGCGACTAGTCTCGGCTACGAGCAGTACTTC.